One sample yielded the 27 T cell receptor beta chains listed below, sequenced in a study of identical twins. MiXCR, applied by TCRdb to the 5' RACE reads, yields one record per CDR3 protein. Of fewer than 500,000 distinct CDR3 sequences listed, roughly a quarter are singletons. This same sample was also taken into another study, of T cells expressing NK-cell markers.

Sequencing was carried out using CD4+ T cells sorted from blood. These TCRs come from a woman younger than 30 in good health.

CDR3 in amino acids: CASSVTAGTEAFF. The DNA of the CDR3 is TGTGCCAGCAGCGTGACAGCGGGCACTGAAGCTTTCTTT. The chain is built from TRBV7-3 and TRBJ1-1; D may be TRBD1 (5 bases). V was trimmed by 5 bases and J by 4 bases, leaving 11 bases between them. CDR1 SGHTA and CDR2 FQGTGA come from the germline V gene. This CDR3 comprises 13 residues.

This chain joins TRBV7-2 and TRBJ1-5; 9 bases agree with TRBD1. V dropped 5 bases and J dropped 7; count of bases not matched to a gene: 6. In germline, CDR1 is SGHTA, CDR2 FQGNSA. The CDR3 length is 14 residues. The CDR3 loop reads CASSPDRGGQPQHF. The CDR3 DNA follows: TGTGCCAGCAGCCCGGACAGGGGAGGACAGCCCCAGCATTTT.

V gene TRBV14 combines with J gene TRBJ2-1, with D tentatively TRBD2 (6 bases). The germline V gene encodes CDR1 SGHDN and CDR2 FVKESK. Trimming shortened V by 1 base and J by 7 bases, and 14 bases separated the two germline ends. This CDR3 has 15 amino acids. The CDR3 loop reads CASSQAGLLNNEQFF. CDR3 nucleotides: TGTGCCAGCAGCCAAGCGGGACTCTTGAATAATGAGCAGTTCTTC.

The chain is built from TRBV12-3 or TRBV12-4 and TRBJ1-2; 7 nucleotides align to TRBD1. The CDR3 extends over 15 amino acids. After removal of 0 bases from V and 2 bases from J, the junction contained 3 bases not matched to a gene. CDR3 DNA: TGTGCCAGCAGTTTAGCCGGGACAGTGAACTATGGCTACACCTTC. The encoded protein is CASSLAGTVNYGYTF.

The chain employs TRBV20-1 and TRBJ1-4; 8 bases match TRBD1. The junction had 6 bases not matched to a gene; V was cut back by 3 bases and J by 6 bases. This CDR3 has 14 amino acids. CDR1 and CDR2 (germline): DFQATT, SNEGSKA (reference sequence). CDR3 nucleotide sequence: TGCAGTGCTAGGGTGGACAGGGCTTATGAAAAACTGTTTTTT. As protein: CSARVDRAYEKLFF.

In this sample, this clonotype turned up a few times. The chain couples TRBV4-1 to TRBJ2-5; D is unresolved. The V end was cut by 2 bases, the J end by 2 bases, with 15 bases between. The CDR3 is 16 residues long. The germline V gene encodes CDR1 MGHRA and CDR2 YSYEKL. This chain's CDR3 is CASSQLFVSRQETQYF. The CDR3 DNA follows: TGCGCCAGCAGCCAACTTTTCGTAAGCCGGCAAGAGACCCAGTACTTC.

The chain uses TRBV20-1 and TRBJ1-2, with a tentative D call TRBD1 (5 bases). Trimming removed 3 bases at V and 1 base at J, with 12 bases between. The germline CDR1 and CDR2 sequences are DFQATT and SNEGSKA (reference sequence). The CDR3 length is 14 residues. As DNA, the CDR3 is TGCAGTGCTAGTAGTGAGGGGCTTAACTATGGCTACACCTTC. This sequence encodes CSASSEGLNYGYTF.

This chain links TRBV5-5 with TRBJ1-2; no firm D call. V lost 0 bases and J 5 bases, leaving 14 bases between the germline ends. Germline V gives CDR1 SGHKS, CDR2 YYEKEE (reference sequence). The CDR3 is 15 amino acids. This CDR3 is CASSLGFGGSYGYTF. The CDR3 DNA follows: TGTGCCAGCAGCTTGGGATTTGGAGGCAGTTATGGCTACACCTTC.

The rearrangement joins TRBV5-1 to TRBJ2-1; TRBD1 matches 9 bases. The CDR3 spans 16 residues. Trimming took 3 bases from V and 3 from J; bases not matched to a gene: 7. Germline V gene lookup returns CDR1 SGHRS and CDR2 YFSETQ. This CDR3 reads CASSSEGTGYYNEQFF. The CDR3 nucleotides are TGCGCCAGCAGCTCCGAAGGGACAGGGTACTACAATGAGCAGTTCTTC.

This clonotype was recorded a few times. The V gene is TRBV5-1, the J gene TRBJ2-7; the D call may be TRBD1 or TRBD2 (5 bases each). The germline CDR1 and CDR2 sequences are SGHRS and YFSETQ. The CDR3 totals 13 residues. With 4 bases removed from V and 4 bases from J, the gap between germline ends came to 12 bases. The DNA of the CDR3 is TGCGCCAGCAGCCGGGACGGATTATACGAGCAGTACTTC. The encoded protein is CASSRDGLYEQYF.

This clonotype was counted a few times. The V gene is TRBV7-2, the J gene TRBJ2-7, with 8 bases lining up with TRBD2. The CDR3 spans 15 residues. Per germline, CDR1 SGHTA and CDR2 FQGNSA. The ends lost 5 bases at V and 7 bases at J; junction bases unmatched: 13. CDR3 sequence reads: CASSHNIAGLREQYF. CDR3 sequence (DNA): TGTGCCAGCAGCCATAACATAGCGGGATTAAGGGAGCAGTACTTC.

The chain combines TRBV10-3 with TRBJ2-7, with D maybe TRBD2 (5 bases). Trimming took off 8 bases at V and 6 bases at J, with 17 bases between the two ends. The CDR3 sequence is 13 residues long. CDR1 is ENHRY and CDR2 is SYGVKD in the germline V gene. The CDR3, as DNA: TGTGCCATCGGCGCGGGTTCCCGTTCCGAGCAGTACTTC. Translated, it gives CAIGAGSRSEQYF.

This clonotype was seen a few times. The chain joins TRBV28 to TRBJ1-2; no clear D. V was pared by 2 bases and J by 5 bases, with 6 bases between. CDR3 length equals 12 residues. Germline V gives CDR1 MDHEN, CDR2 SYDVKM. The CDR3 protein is CASSLEHYGYTF. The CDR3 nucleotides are TGTGCCAGCAGTTTAGAGCATTATGGCTACACCTTC.

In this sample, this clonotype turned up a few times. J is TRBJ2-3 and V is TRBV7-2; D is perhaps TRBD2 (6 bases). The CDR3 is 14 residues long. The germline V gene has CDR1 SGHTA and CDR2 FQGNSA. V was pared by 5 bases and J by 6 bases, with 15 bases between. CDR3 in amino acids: CASSRAPGVDTQYF. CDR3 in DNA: TGTGCCAGCAGCCGCGCTCCGGGGGTGGATACGCAGTATTTT.

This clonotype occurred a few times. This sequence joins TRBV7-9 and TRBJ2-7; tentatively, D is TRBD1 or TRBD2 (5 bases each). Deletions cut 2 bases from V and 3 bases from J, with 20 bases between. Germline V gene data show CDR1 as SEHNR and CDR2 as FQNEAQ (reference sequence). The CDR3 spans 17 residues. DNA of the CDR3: TGTGCCAGCAGCTTATCTCCCCGGGGCAGAACTTACTACGAGCAGTACTTC. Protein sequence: CASSLSPRGRTYYEQYF.

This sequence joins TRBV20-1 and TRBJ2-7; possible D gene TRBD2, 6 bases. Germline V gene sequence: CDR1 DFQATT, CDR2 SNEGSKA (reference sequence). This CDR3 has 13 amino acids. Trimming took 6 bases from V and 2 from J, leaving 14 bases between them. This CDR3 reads CSAEGTVTYEQYF. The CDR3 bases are TGCAGTGCGGAGGGGACTGTTACCTACGAGCAGTACTTC.

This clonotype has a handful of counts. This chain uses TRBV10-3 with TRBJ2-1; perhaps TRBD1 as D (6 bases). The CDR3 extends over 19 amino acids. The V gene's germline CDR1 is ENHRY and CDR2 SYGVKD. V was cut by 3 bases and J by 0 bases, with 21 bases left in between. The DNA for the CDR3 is TGTGCCATCAGTGAACACCCACAGATCGGGGACAACTCCTACAATGAGCAGTTCTTC. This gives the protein CAISEHPQIGDNSYNEQFF.

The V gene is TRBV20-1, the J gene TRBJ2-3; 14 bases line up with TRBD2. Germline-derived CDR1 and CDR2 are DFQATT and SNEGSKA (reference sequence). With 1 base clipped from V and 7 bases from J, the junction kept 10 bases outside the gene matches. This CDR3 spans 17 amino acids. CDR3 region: CSARVAGTSGSIHTQYF. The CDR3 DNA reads TGCAGTGCTAGAGTTGCGGGGACTAGCGGGAGTATACATACGCAGTATTTT.

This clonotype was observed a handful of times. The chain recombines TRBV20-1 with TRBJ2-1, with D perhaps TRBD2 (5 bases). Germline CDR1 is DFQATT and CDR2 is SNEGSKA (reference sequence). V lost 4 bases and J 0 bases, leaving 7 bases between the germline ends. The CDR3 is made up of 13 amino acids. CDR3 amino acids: CSAKRYSYNEQFF. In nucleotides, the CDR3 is TGCAGTGCTAAGCGGTACTCCTACAATGAGCAGTTCTTC.

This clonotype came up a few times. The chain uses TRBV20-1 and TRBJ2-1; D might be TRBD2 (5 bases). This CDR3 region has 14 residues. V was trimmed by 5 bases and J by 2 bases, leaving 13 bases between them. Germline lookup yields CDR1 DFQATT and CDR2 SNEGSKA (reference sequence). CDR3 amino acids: CSASPLATYNEQFF. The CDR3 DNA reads TGCAGTGCTTCACCCTTAGCGACCTACAATGAGCAGTTCTTC.

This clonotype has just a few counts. CDR3 bases: TGCAGTGCTAGAGCGTCAGGACCTAATTCACCCCTCCACTTT. Translation gives CSARASGPNSPLHF. J is TRBJ1-6 and V is TRBV20-1; no firm D call. With 1 base removed from V and 6 bases from J, the gap between germline ends came to 10 bases. This CDR3 comprises 14 residues. The V gene's germline CDR1 is DFQATT and CDR2 SNEGSKA (reference sequence).

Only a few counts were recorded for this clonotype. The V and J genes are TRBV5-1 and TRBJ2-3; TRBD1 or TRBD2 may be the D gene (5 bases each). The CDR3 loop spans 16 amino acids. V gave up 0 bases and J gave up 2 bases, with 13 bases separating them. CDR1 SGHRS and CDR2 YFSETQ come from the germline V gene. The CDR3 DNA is TGCGCCAGCAGCTTGGCCTCTGGTGGGACCACAGATACGCAGTATTTT. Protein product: CASSLASGGTTDTQYF.

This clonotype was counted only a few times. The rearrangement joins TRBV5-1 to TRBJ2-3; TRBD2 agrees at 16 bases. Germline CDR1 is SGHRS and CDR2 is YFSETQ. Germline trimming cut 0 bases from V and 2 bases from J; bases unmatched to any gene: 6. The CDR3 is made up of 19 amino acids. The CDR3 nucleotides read TGCGCCAGCAGCTTGGCCGGGACTAGCGGGAGGGCCATCACAGATACGCAGTATTTT. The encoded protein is CASSLAGTSGRAITDTQYF. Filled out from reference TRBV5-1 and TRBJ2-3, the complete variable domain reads KAGVTQTPRYLIKTRGQQVTLSCSPISGHRSVSWYQQTPGQGLQFLFEYFSETQRNKGNFPGRFSGRQFSNSRSEMNVSTLELGDSALYLCASSLAGTSGRAITDTQYFGPGTRLTVL.

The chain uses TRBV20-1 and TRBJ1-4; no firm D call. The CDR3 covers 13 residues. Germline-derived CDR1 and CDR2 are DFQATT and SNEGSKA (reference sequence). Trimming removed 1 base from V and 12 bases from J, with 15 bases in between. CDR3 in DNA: TGCAGTGCTAGAGCGGCGGGGAGGTGGGAACTGTTTTTT. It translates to CSARAAGRWELFF.

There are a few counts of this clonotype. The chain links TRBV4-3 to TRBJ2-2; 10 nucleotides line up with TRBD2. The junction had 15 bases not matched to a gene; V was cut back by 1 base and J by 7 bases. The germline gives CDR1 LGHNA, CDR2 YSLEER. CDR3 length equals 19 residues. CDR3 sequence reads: CASSQVGTRLAGYVGELFF. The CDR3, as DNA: TGCGCCAGCAGCCAAGTCGGGACTCGACTAGCGGGTTATGTCGGGGAGCTGTTTTTT.

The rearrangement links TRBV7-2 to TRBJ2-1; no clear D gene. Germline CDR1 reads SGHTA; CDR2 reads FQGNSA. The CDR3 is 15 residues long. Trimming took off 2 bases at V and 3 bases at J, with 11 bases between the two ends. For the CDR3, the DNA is TGTGCCAGCAGCTTAAGCCTCCTTATCTACAATGAGCAGTTCTTC. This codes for CASSLSLLIYNEQFF.

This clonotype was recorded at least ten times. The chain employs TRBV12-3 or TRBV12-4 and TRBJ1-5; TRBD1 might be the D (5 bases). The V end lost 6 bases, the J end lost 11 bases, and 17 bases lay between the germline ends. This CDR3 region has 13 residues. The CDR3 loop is CASSLGVLAAQHF. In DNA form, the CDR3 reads TGTGCCAGCAGCCTGGGGGTCCTAGCAGCCCAGCATTTT.